The source of this T cell receptor (beta chain) is a study of blood T cells in healthy people across ages. Study details: With template switching, about one barcoded beta molecule was captured per two T cells.

A J-beta primer mix and a sample-barcoded 5' primer were used in a second PCR of about 7 to 12 cycles. TCRdb itself ran the 5' RACE reads through MiXCR, one entry per CDR3 protein. In the table there are around 1,700,000 distinct CDR3 sequences, roughly 28% of which are singletons. This clonotype occurred a few times. The receptor was isolated from a woman aged 25 to 39 in good health. Material for sequencing was blood.

The CDR3: CASSLDGGTSPLHF. In DNA, the CDR3 is TGTGCCAGCAGCTTAGACGGGGGAACTTCACCCCTCCACTTT. The V and J genes are TRBV7-6 and TRBJ1-6; a possible D gene is TRBD1 (5 bases). The germline gives CDR1 SGHVS, CDR2 FNYEAQ. Trimming cost V 1 base and J 9 bases, with 10 bases left between them. This CDR3 comprises 14 residues.